Listed here are 18 T cell receptor beta chains from one sample, sequenced in a study of identical twins. TCRdb reprocessed the 5' RACE reads via MiXCR and lists one record per CDR3 protein. The table records under 300,000 distinct CDR3 sequences, 5.5% to 7.5% of them present only once. These data were also filed under a second study, of T cells expressing NK-cell markers.

Sequencing was performed on CD8+ T cells sorted from blood. All receptors come from a young woman in good health.

This clonotype was recorded at least ten times. The rearrangement joins TRBV12-3 or TRBV12-4 to TRBJ1-1; D gene ambiguous. V dropped 6 bases and J dropped 5 bases, with 13 bases sitting between them. The CDR3 has 13 residues. CDR3 nucleotides: TGTGCCAGCAGCCCCGACCTGGGAACTGAAGCTTTCTTT. This gives the protein CASSPDLGTEAFF.

This clonotype was observed a few times. The rearrangement uses TRBV6-1 and TRBJ2-7, with a tentative D call TRBD2 (6 bases). Per germline, CDR1 MNHNS and CDR2 SASEGT. V was trimmed by 8 bases and J by 1 base, leaving 12 bases between them. The CDR3 runs 13 residues. DNA for the CDR3: TGTGCCAGCCTAGCCGGAGGGTCCTACGAGCAGTACTTC. Its protein is CASLAGGSYEQYF.

The chain carries TRBV7-2 and TRBJ2-7, with a possible D match to TRBD2 (6 bases). V dropped 2 bases and J dropped 4 bases, with 12 bases sitting between them. Germline lookup yields CDR1 SGHTA and CDR2 FQGNSA. The CDR3 length is 14 residues. CDR3 amino acids: CASSLITSSYEQYF. The CDR3 region has the DNA TGTGCCAGCAGCTTAATAACTAGCTCTTACGAGCAGTACTTC. Filled out from reference TRBV7-2 and TRBJ2-7, the complete variable domain reads GAGVSQSPSNKVTEKGKDVELRCDPISGHTALYWYRQSLGQGLEFLIYFQGNSAPDKSGLPSDRFSAERTGGSVSTLTIQRTQQEDSAVYLCASSLITSSYEQYFGPGTRLTVT.

The rearrangement uses TRBV11-2 and TRBJ2-7, with a possible D match to TRBD2 (6 bases). The CDR3 runs to 15 residues. V was shortened by 2 bases and J by 2 bases, with 13 bases between the two germline ends. Per the germline V gene, CDR1 is SGHAT and CDR2 is FQNNGV. The CDR3 protein is CASSLRTGEPYEQYF. Written as DNA, the CDR3 is TGTGCCAGCAGCTTAAGGACGGGAGAGCCCTACGAGCAGTACTTC.

This clonotype was picked up a small number of times. The V and J genes are TRBV28 and TRBJ2-2; 12 nucleotides align to TRBD1. V lost 5 bases and J lost 3; bases outside the gene matches: 7. The germline gives CDR1 MDHEN, CDR2 SYDVKM. The CDR3 is 17 amino acids. Here the CDR3 reads CASSPVWDRGHTGELFF. The CDR3 bases are TGTGCCAGCAGTCCTGTGTGGGACAGGGGGCACACCGGGGAGCTGTTTTTT.

This clonotype has just a few counts. V and J are TRBV7-9 and TRBJ2-7; D unclear. The CDR3 sequence is 11 residues long. The germline V gene encodes CDR1 SEHNR and CDR2 FQNEAQ (reference sequence). Trimming removed 4 bases from V and 7 bases from J, with 8 bases in between. CDR3 DNA: TGTGCCAGCAGCTATCAGGTGGAGCAGTACTTC. Translation: CASSYQVEQYF.

The J gene is TRBJ1-4, the V gene TRBV29-1; D ambiguous. Per the germline V gene, CDR1 is SQVTM and CDR2 is ANQGSEA. The CDR3 consists of 11 residues. V lost 3 bases and J lost 10, with 9 bases in between. CDR3 region: CSVEEGLKLFF. CDR3 coding DNA: TGCAGCGTTGAGGAGGGCTTAAAACTGTTTTTT.

The sample holds many counts of this clonotype. V usage is TRBV5-1 and J usage is TRBJ2-1; D is uncertain. The CDR3 runs 14 residues. Deletions cut 6 bases from V and 7 bases from J, with 17 bases between. The germline gives CDR1 SGHRS, CDR2 YFSETQ. For the CDR3, the DNA is TGCGCCAGCAACTATCCGGGCCCTCAGAATGAGCAGTTCTTC. It codes for CASNYPGPQNEQFF. The full variable domain, with the rest looked up from reference TRBV5-1 and TRBJ2-1, is KAGVTQTPRYLIKTRGQQVTLSCSPISGHRSVSWYQQTPGQGLQFLFEYFSETQRNKGNFPGRFSGRQFSNSRSEMNVSTLELGDSALYLCASNYPGPQNEQFFGPGTRLTVL.

This clonotype was picked up many times. The chain employs TRBV7-8 and TRBJ2-5; D may correspond to TRBD1 or TRBD2 (5 bases each). The CDR3 covers 17 residues. The germline V gene encodes CDR1 SGHVS and CDR2 FQNEAQ. V shed 1 base and J shed 2 bases, with 17 bases lying between them. The CDR3 region is CASSLEAGAGRQETQYF. The CDR3 DNA reads as TGTGCCAGCAGCTTAGAGGCCGGGGCAGGACGACAAGAGACCCAGTACTTC.

This clonotype was seen a handful of times. The V gene is TRBV27, the J gene TRBJ2-7, with a weak D call TRBD2 (6 bases). In germline, CDR1 is MNHEY, CDR2 SMNVEV (reference sequence). Trimming cost V 5 bases and J 2 bases, with 13 bases left between them. This CDR3 has 14 amino acids. The CDR3 loop is CASSPVERAYEQYF. DNA of the CDR3: TGTGCCAGCAGTCCAGTCGAGCGGGCCTACGAGCAGTACTTC.

V usage is TRBV5-1 and J usage is TRBJ2-7; 12 bases are shared with TRBD2. CDR3 length equals 16 residues. V dropped 3 bases and J dropped 5; count of bases not matched to a gene: 9. From germline, CDR1 is SGHRS and CDR2 YFSETQ. The CDR3 sequence: CASSYRTSGILNEQYF. The CDR3, as DNA: TGCGCCAGCAGCTACCGGACTAGCGGGATCCTGAACGAGCAGTACTTC.

Ten or more counts support this clonotype. The V gene is TRBV3-1, the J gene TRBJ2-7; no clear D. Per germline, CDR1 LGHDT and CDR2 YNNKEL (reference sequence). This CDR3 spans 13 amino acids. V lost 4 bases and J 0 bases, leaving 7 bases between the germline ends. The CDR3 sequence: CASSPSSSYEQYF. The CDR3 DNA follows: TGTGCCAGCAGCCCCTCCTCCTCCTACGAGCAGTACTTC.

This clonotype was seen at least ten times. This chain uses TRBV11-2 with TRBJ2-1, with 7 nucleotides matching TRBD2. The trim removed 8 bases at V and 5 bases at J, leaving 6 bases unmatched. This CDR3 region has 13 residues. CDR1 is SGHAT and CDR2 is FQNNGV in the germline V gene. This CDR3 reads CASLRGIDNEQFF. CDR3 bases: TGTGCCAGCTTGCGGGGGATCGACAATGAGCAGTTCTTC.

This clonotype has only a few counts. The gene calls are TRBV18 and TRBJ1-1; D is unclear. This CDR3 region has 12 residues. V lost 7 bases and J 10 bases, leaving 16 bases between the germline ends. The V gene's germline CDR1 is KGHSH and CDR2 LQKENI. The CDR3 nucleotides are TGTGCCAGCTTCGGGCTTCGAGGGCGAGCTTTCTTT. It encodes CASFGLRGRAFF.

V and J are TRBV27 and TRBJ1-6, with 7 bases that match TRBD1. The CDR3 sequence is 14 residues long. V lost 6 bases and J lost 6; bases outside the gene matches: 5. Germline values: CDR1 MNHEY, CDR2 SMNVEV (reference sequence). The DNA for the CDR3 is TGTGCCAGCAGCTTCGGGACAGCTAATTCACCCCTCCACTTT. It specifies CASSFGTANSPLHF.

This clonotype has just a few counts. The chain has TRBV20-1 and TRBJ2-1; 12 bases line up with TRBD2. The length of the CDR3 is 16 residues. The J segment lost 9 bases and the V segment lost 6 bases, leaving 15 bases of the junction unmatched. The germline gives CDR1 DFQATT, CDR2 SNEGSKA (reference sequence). CDR3 nucleotides: TGCAGTGCCCCAGCTCCTAGCGGGGGGGCCCGGGCTGAGCAGTTCTTC. Translated, it gives CSAPAPSGGARAEQFF.

This clonotype was observed a few times. The chain couples TRBV7-9 to TRBJ1-1; D perhaps matches TRBD1 (5 bases). Germline assignment: CDR1 SEHNR and CDR2 FQNEAQ (reference sequence). V was cut by 3 bases and J by 4 bases, with 18 bases left in between. The CDR3 is made up of 16 amino acids. The CDR3 bases are TGTGCCAGCAGCTTTACTGCGGGGCGGGGTTTCACTGAAGCTTTCTTT. This translates into CASSFTAGRGFTEAFF.

The table lists this clonotype with many counts. The CDR3 nucleotides are TGTGCCAGCAGCGCACGACTAGCGGAAAGCTCCTACAATGAGCAGTTCTTC. It encodes CASSARLAESSYNEQFF. The chain recombines TRBV5-5 with TRBJ2-1; 9 bases match TRBD2. In germline, CDR1 is SGHKS, CDR2 YYEKEE (reference sequence). V was pared by 4 bases and J by 0 bases, with 8 bases of the junction left unmatched. The CDR3 extends over 17 amino acids.